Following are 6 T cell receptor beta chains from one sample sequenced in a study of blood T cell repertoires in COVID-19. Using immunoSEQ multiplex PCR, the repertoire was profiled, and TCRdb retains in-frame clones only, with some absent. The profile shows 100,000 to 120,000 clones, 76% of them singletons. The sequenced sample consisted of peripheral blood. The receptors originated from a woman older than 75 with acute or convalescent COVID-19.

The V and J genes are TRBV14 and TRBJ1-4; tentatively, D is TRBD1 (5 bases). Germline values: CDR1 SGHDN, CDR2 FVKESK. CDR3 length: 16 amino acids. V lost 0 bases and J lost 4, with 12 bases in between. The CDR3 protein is CASSQDPGINNEKLFF. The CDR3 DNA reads TGTGCCAGCAGCCAAGATCCAGGGATCAATAATGAAAAACTGTTTTTT.

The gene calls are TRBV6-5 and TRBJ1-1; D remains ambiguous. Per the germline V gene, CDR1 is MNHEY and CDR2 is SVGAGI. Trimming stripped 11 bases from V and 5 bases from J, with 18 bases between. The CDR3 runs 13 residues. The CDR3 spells CAAIGVPGTEAFF. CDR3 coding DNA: TGTGCCGCCATTGGGGTTCCGGGGACTGAAGCTTTCTTT.

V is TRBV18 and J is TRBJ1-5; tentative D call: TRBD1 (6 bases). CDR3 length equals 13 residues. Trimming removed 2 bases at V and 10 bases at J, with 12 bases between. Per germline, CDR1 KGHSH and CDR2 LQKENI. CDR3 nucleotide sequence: TGTGCCAGCTCACCAAGGGACACGGACCCCCAGCATTTT. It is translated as CASSPRDTDPQHF.

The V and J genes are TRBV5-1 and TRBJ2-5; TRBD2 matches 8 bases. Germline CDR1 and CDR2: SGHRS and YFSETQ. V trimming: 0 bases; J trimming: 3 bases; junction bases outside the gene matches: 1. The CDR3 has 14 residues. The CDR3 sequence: CASSLDSGEETQYF. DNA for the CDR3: TGCGCCAGCAGCTTGGATAGCGGGGAAGAGACCCAGTACTTC.

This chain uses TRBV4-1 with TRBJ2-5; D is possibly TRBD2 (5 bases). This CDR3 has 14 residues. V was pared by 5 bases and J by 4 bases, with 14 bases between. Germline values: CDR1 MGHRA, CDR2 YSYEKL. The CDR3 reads CASSRQLEGETQYF. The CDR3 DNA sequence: TGCGCCAGCAGCAGGCAGCTCGAGGGAGAGACCCAGTACTTC.

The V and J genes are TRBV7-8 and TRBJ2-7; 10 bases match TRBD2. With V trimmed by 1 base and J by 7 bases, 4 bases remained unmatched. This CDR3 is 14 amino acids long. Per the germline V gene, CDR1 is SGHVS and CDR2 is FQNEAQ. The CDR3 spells CASSLGSSGGEQYF. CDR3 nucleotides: TGTGCCAGCAGCTTAGGTTCTAGCGGGGGTGAGCAGTACTTC.